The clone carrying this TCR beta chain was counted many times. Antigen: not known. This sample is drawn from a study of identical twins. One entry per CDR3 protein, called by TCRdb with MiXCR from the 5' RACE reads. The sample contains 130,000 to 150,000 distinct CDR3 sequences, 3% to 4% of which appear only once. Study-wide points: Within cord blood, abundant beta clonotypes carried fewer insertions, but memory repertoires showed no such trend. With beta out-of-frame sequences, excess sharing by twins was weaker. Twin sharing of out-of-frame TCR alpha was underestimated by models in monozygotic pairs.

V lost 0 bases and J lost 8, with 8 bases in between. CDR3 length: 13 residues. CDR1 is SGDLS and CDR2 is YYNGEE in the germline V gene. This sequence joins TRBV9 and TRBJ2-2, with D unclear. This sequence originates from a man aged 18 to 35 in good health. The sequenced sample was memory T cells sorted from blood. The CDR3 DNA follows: TGTGCCAGCAGCGTAGTCCCCGCAGGGGAGCTGTTTTTT. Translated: CASSVVPAGELFF.